This section outlines one T cell receptor (beta chain) sequence together with its context. Its cognate antigen is unknown. Sequencing used immunoSEQ multiplex PCR; TCRdb keeps in-frame clones, though not all of them. Of under 45,000 clones in the sample, about 70% were seen once. V shed 4 bases, J shed 3 bases, and the junction held 11 bases outside the gene matches. This CDR3 has 16 amino acids. Germline lookup yields CDR1 SGHRS and CDR2 YFSETQ. These data are taken from a study of cytotoxic CD8 clonotypes in ibrutinib-treated CLL. Overall study: Recorded responses included about 25 partial and 2 complete; following median around 68 months, 14 stayed remitted and roughly twelve progressed. With a range of 6 to 36, the median treatment time before response samples were taken was 12 to 13 months. Overall study results and limits: Elevated clonality accompanied ibrutinib response, with a return toward baseline values at progression. Public clonotypes (which were uncommon) either contracted or remained stable on treatment.

The receptor was derived from a human donor with chronic lymphocytic leukemia. The starting material was PBMCs, obtained at disease progression, from a patient treated with ibrutinib. The gene calls are TRBV5-1 and TRBJ2-7; TRBD2 aligns across 9 bases. Here the CDR3 reads CASSAGPSGEFYEQYF. Written as DNA, the CDR3 is TGCGCCAGCAGCGCCGGGCCTAGCGGGGAGTTCTACGAGCAGTACTTC.